This entry is about one T cell receptor (beta chain). The target antigen is unknown. This entry comes from a study of OX40 agonist ivuxolimab in advanced cancers. About the research overall: Patients assigned to dose escalation were diagnosed with hepatocellular carcinoma, melanoma, renal cell or head and neck cancer.

This CDR3 has 14 amino acids. Looked up from germline, CDR1 is SEHNR and CDR2 is FQNEAQ (reference sequence). With 1 base removed from V and 7 bases from J, the gap between germline ends came to 11 bases. Findings of the study overall: CD4+ and CD8+ T cells in blood underwent clonal expansion by week 6 at 0.1 to 3.0 mg/kg.

The table came from immunoSEQ multiplex PCR; TCRdb's copy has only in-frame clones and leaves some out. Found here are about 110,000 clones, around 93% of them singletons; the top ten hold 0.66%. The receptor was isolated from an adult with an advanced solid tumor such as melanoma, head and neck, liver or kidney cancer. The chain links TRBV7-9 to TRBJ2-1, with D possibly matching TRBD2 (5 bases). This sample comprised CD4+ or CD8+ T cells sorted from blood, obtained in a trial of the OX40 agonist ivuxolimab. CDR3 in DNA: TGTGCCAGCAGCTTAGAATTGCTAGCTAATGAGCAGTTCTTC. This encodes CASSLELLANEQFF.